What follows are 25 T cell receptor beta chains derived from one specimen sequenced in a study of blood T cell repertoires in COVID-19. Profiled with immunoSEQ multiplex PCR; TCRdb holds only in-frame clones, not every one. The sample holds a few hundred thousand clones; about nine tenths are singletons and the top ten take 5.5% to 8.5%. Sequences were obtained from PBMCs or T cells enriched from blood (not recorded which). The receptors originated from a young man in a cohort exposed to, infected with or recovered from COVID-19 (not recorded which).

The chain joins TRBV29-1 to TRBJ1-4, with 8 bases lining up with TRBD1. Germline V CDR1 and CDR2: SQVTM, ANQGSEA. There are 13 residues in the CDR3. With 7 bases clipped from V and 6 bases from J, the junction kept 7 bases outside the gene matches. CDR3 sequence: CSGKDRADEKLFF. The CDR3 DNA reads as TGCAGCGGAAAGGACAGGGCGGATGAAAAACTGTTTTTT. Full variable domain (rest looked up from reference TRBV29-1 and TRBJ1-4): SAVISQKPSRDICQRGTSLTIQCQVDSQVTMMFWYRQQPGQSLTLIATANQGSEATYESGFVIDKFPISRPNLTFSTLTVSNMSPEDSSIYLCSGKDRADEKLFFGSGTQLSVL.

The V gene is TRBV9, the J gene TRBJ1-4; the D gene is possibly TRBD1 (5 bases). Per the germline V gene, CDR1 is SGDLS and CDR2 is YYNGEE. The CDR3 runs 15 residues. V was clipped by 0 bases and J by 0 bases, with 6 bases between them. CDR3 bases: TGTGCCAGCAGCGTAGGGGGGGCAACTAATGAAAAACTGTTTTTT. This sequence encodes CASSVGGATNEKLFF.

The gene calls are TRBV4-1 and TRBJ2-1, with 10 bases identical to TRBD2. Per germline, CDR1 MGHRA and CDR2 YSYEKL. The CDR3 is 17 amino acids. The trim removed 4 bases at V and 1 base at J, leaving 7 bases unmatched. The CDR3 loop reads CASSLGGTSVSYNEQFF. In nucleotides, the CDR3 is TGCGCCAGCAGCCTGGGAGGGACTAGCGTATCCTACAATGAGCAGTTCTTC.

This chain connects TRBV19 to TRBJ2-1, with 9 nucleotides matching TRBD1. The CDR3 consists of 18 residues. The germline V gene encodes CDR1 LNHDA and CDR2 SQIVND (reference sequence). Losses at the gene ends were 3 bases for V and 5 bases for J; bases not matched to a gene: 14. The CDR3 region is CASSIIAPRQGENNEQFF. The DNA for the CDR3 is TGTGCCAGTAGTATTATCGCTCCCCGACAGGGGGAAAACAATGAGCAGTTCTTC. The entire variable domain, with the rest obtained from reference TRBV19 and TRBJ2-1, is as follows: DGGITQSPKYLFRKEGQNVTLSCEQNLNHDAMYWYRQDPGQGLRLIYYSQIVNDFQKGDIAEGYSVSREKKESFPLTVTSAQKNPTAFYLCASSIIAPRQGENNEQFFGPGTRLTVL.

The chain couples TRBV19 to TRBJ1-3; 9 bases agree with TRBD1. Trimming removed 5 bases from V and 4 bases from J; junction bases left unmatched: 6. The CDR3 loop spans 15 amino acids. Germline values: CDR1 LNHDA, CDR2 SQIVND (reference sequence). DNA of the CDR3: TGTGCCAGTAGTCCGATCGGGACAGGGGGAAACACCATATATTTT. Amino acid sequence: CASSPIGTGGNTIYF.

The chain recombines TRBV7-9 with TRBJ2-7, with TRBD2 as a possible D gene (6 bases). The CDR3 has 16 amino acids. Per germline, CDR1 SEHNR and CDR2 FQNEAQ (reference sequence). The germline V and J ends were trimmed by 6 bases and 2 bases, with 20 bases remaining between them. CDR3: CASSPHSGPKAYEQYF. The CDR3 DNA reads TGTGCCAGCAGTCCTCATAGCGGCCCTAAGGCCTACGAGCAGTACTTC.

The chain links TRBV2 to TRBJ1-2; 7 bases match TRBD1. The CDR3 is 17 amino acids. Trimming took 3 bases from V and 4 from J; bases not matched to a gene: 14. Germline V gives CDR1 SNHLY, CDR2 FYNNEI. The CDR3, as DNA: TGTGCCAGCAGTGACCCGAGGACAGGTGGTCCTCGCTATGGCTACACCTTC. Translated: CASSDPRTGGPRYGYTF. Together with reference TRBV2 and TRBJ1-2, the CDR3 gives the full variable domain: EPEVTQTPSHQVTQMGQEVILRCVPISNHLYFYWYRQILGQKVEFLVSFYNNEISEKSEIFDDQFSVERPDGSNFTLKIRSTKLEDSAMYFCASSDPRTGGPRYGYTFGSGTRLTVV.

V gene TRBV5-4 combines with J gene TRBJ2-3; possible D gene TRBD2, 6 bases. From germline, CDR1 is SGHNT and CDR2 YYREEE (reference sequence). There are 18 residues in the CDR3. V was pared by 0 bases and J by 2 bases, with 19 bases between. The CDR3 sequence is CASSLVATRRDVTDTQYF. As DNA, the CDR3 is TGTGCCAGCAGCTTGGTAGCGACAAGGAGGGATGTCACAGATACGCAGTATTTT. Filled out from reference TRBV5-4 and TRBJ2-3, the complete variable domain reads ETGVTQSPTHLIKTRGQQVTLRCSSQSGHNTVSWYQQALGQGPQFIFQYYREEENGRGNFPPRFSGLQFPNYSSELNVNALELDDSALYLCASSLVATRRDVTDTQYFGPGTRLTVL.

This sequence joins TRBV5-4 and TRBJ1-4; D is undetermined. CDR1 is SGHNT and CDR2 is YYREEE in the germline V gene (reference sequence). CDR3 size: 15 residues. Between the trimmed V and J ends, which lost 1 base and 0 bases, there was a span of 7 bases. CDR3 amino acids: CASSLRRATNEKLFF. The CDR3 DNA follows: TGTGCCAGCAGCTTGCGGCGGGCAACTAATGAAAAACTGTTTTTT.

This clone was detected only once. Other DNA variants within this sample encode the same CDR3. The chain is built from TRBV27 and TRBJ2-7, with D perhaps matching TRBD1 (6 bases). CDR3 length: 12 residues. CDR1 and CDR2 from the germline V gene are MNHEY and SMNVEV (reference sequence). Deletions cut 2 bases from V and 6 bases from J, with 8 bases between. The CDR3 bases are TGTGCCAGCAGTTTAGGCAGGGGCGAGCAGTACTTC. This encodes CASSLGRGEQYF.

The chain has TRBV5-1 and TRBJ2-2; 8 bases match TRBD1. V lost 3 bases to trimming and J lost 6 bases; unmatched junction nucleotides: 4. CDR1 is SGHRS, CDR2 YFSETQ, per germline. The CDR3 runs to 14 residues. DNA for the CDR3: TGCGCCAGCAGCTCGACAGGGGTTCCCGGGGAGCTGTTTTTT. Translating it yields CASSSTGVPGELFF.

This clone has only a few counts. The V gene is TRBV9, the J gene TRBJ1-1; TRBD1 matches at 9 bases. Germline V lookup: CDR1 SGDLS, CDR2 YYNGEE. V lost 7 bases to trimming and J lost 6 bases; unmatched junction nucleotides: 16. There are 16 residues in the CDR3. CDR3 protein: CASGINAGGQGSEAFF. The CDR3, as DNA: TGTGCCAGCGGAATTAACGCAGGGGGACAGGGATCTGAAGCTTTCTTT.

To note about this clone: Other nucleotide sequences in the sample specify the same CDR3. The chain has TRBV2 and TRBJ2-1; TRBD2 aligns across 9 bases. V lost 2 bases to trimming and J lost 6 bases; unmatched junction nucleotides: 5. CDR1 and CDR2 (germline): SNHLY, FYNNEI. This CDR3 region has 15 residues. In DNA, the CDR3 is TGTGCCAGCAGTGAACTAGCGGGGAGTTCCAATGAGCAGTTCTTC. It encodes CASSELAGSSNEQFF.

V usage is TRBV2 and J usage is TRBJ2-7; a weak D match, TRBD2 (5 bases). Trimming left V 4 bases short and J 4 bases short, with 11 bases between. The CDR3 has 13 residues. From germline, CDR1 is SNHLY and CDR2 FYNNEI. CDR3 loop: CASSVPERYEQYF. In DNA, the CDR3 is TGTGCCAGCAGTGTGCCGGAGCGGTACGAGCAGTACTTC.

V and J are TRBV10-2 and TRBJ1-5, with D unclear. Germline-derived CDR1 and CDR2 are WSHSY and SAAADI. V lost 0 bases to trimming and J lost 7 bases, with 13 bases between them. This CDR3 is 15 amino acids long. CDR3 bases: TGCGCCAGCAGTGAGTCGAGGAAGGGAGGGCAGCCCCAGCATTTT. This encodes CASSESRKGGQPQHF.

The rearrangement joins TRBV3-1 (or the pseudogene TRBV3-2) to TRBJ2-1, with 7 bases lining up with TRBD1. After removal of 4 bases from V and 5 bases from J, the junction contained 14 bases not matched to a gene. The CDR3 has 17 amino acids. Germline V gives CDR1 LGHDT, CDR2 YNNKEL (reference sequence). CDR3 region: CASSRPRDRDVDNEQFF. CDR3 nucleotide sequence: TGTGCCAGCAGCCGTCCGCGCGACAGGGACGTCGACAATGAGCAGTTCTTC.

CDR3 amino acids: CASSPRDAGYSPKNIQYF. DNA of the CDR3: TGTGCCAGCAGCCCGCGGGACGCCGGGTATTCCCCCAAAAACATTCAGTACTTC. This chain joins TRBV5-5 and TRBJ2-4; D is possibly TRBD2 (6 bases). The CDR3 is 18 residues long. V lost 4 bases, J lost 2 bases, and 22 bases lay in between. CDR1 and CDR2 from the germline V gene are SGHKS and YYEKEE (reference sequence).

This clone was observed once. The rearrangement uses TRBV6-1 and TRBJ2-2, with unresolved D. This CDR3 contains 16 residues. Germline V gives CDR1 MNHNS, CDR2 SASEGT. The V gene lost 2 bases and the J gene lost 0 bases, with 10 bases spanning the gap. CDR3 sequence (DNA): TGTGCCAGCAGTGAATTACGAGGAGCGAACACCGGGGAGCTGTTTTTT. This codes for CASSELRGANTGELFF.

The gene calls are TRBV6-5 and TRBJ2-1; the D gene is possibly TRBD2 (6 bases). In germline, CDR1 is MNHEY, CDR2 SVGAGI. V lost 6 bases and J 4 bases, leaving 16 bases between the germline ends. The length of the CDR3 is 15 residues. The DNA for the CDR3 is TGTGCCAGCAGCTTTCAGGCGGAGGGTTACAATGAGCAGTTCTTC. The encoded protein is CASSFQAEGYNEQFF.

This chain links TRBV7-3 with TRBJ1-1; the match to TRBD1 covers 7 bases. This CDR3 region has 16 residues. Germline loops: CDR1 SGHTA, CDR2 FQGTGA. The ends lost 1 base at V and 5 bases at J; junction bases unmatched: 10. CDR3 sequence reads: CASSLRARGMGTEAFF. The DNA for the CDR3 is TGTGCCAGCAGCTTAAGGGCCAGGGGGATGGGGACTGAAGCTTTCTTT.

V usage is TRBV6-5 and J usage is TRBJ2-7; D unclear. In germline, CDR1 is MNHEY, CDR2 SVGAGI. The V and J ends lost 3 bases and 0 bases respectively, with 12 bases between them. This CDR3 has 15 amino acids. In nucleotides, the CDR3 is TGTGCCAGCAGTTATTTCTCTTCGGGCTCCTACGAGCAGTACTTC. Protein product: CASSYFSSGSYEQYF.

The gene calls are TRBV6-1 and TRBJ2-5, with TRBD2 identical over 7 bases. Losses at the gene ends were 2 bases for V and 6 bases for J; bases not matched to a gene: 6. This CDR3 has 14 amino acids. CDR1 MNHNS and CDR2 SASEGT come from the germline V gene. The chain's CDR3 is CASSEIVGGKTQYF. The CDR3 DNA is TGTGCCAGCAGTGAAATAGTGGGGGGGAAGACCCAGTACTTC.

CDR3 sequence (DNA): TGCGCCAGCAGCTTGGTTCCCGGGACTAGCGAGTACTTC. Its translation: CASSLVPGTSEYF. This chain uses TRBV5-1 with TRBJ2-7, with 10 bases aligning to TRBD2. The trim removed 0 bases at V and 11 bases at J, leaving 5 bases unmatched. In germline, CDR1 is SGHRS, CDR2 YFSETQ. There are 13 residues in the CDR3.

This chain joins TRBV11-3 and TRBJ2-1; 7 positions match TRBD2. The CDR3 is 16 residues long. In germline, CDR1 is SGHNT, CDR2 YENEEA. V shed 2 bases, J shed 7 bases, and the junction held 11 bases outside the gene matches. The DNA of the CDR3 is TGTGCCAGCAGCTTAAGCGGGACCATCGGGGGAAATGAGCAGTTCTTC. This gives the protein CASSLSGTIGGNEQFF.

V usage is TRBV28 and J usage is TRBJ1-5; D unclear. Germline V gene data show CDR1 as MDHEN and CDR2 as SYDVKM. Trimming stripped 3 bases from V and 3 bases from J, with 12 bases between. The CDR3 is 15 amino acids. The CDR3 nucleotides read TGTGCCAGCAGTTTTCGAGGAGGGTCCAATCAGCCCCAGCATTTT. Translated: CASSFRGGSNQPQHF.